There are a few counts of the clone carrying this T cell receptor beta chain. TCRdb's table, derived via immunoSEQ multiplex PCR, lists solely in-frame clones and lacks some. In the table there are some 120,000 clones, approximately 90% of which are singletons. Time point described: peripheral blood 6 weeks after treatment start. Patients presented with locally advanced or metastatic urothelial carcinoma. The sample is drawn from a study of PD-L1 blockade in urothelial cancer. About the research overall: The patients' atezolizumab therapy, 1,200 mg intravenously every 3 weeks, started at some point between 2014 and 2015. Analysis of blood occurred 3 weeks (second dose) and 6 weeks after treatment start.

This CDR3 comprises 18 residues. V was clipped by 0 bases and J by 5 bases; unmatched bases: 12. Germline V gene data show CDR1 as MGHRA and CDR2 as YSYEKL. Sample: PBMCs, taken around atezolizumab (anti-PD-L1) treatment. This receptor was obtained from a man between 60 and 75 years old with urothelial cancer. The rearrangement links TRBV4-1 to TRBJ2-5; 10 nucleotides agree with TRBD2. The CDR3 nucleotides read TGCGCCAGCAGCCAAGACTATGGGCTAGCGGGAGTTAGTGAGACCCAGTACTTC. Protein: CASSQDYGLAGVSETQYF.